What follows are 30 T cell receptor beta chains derived from one specimen sequenced in a study of cytomegalovirus exposure and HLA in healthy donors. Primers included in the PCR were 60 Vbeta and 13 Jbeta primers. Profiling relied on immunoSEQ multiplex PCR, and the TCRdb table lists in-frame clones only, not all of them. This repertoire shows about 120,000 clones, 70% to 85% found once; its top ten account for 9.5% to 13%. The specimen sequenced was PBMCs. All receptors derive from a man aged 35-49 years in good health and CMV-seropositive.

The gene calls are TRBV28 and TRBJ1-1; TRBD1 is a possible D gene (5 bases). V shed 7 bases and J shed 2 bases, with 14 bases lying between them. Germline CDR1 reads MDHEN; CDR2 reads SYDVKM. The CDR3 spans 14 residues. The CDR3 coding sequence is TGTGCCAGCATGGGGCCGAGGCCCAACACTGAAGCTTTCTTT. Amino acid sequence: CASMGPRPNTEAFF.

The chain uses TRBV7-8 and TRBJ2-5, with D perhaps TRBD2 (5 bases). Trimming stripped 3 bases from V and 7 bases from J, with 6 bases between. Germline CDR1 reads SGHVS; CDR2 reads FQNEAQ. The CDR3 consists of 11 residues. In DNA form, the CDR3 reads TGTGCCAGCAGCTTCGAGGGGACCCAGTACTTC. Amino acids: CASSFEGTQYF.

The chain employs TRBV9 and TRBJ1-1; 8 nucleotides agree with TRBD1. Germline trimming cut 4 bases from V and 0 bases from J; bases unmatched to any gene: 14. The CDR3 is 18 residues long. Germline V gives CDR1 SGDLS, CDR2 YYNGEE. CDR3 residues: CASSPLLGRGRMNTEAFF. The CDR3 DNA sequence: TGTGCCAGCAGCCCCCTACTGGGCAGGGGGCGGATGAACACTGAAGCTTTCTTT.

V gene TRBV5-4 combines with J gene TRBJ2-1; no clear D. The CDR3 consists of 14 residues. The germline CDR1 and CDR2 sequences are SGHNT and YYREEE (reference sequence). V was pared by 1 base and J by 5 bases, with 10 bases between. The CDR3 reads CASSLILSHNEQFF. As DNA, the CDR3 is TGTGCCAGCAGCTTGATCCTTTCCCACAATGAGCAGTTCTTC.

As for this clone: The junction shows a germline mismatch at one end, possibly a read error. The chain links TRBV7-9 to TRBJ1-1; D might be TRBD1 (6 bases). Germline V lookup: CDR1 SEHNR, CDR2 FQNEAQ (reference sequence). This CDR3 has 12 residues. The CDR3 sequence is CSSSPAGDEAFF. CDR3 sequence (DNA): TGTTCCAGCAGCCCAGCAGGGGATGAAGCTTTCTTT.

Of note for this clone: An end of the junction differs from the germline gene, which may be a read error. Here the CDR3 DNA reads TGTGCCAGCAGAGTAGACCGTCGGGGAGCCAACGGCCTGACTTTC. This gives the protein CASRVDRRGANGLTF. The J gene is TRBJ2-6, the V gene TRBV11-1; D is perhaps TRBD2 (5 bases). There are 15 residues in the CDR3. Germline V gene lookup returns CDR1 SGHAT and CDR2 FQDESV (reference sequence).

V gene TRBV4-3 combines with J gene TRBJ2-3; 11 bases map to TRBD1. There are 16 residues in the CDR3. Germline loops: CDR1 LGHNA, CDR2 YSLEER. V dropped 0 bases and J dropped 6; count of bases not matched to a gene: 5. CDR3 in DNA: TGCGCCAGCAGCCAAGATCGTGGACAGGGGGCGGATACGCAGTATTTT. Translated: CASSQDRGQGADTQYF.

The V and J genes are TRBV7-3 and TRBJ2-3; tentative D call: TRBD1 (6 bases). The V end was cut by 3 bases, the J end by 0 bases, with 13 bases between. Germline loops: CDR1 SGHTA, CDR2 FQGTGA. The CDR3 totals 16 residues. CDR3 nucleotide sequence: TGTGCCAGCAGCTTCAGGGGAAACCCCAGCACAGATACGCAGTATTTT. Translation gives CASSFRGNPSTDTQYF. Combining the CDR3 with reference TRBV7-3 and TRBJ2-3 gives the whole variable domain GAGVSQTPSNKVTEKGKYVELRCDPISGHTALYWYRQSLGQGPEFLIYFQGTGAADDSGLPNDRFFAVRPEGSVSTLKIQRTERGDSAVYLCASSFRGNPSTDTQYFGPGTRLTVL.

The genes are TRBV9 and TRBJ2-1; TRBD1 might be the D (5 bases). Germline assignment: CDR1 SGDLS and CDR2 YYNGEE. The CDR3 consists of 12 residues. The V end lost 0 bases, the J end lost 10 bases, and 8 bases lay between the germline ends. CDR3 protein: CASSVGYREQFF. Written as DNA, the CDR3 is TGTGCCAGCAGCGTAGGGTACAGGGAGCAGTTCTTC. Full variable domain (remainder filled in from reference TRBV9 and TRBJ2-1): DSGVTQTPKHLITATGQRVTLRCSPRSGDLSVYWYQQSLDQGLQFLIQYYNGEERAKGNILERFSAQQFPDLHSELNLSSLELGDSALYFCASSVGYREQFFGPGTRLTVL.

This clone was picked up one time. A junction boundary mismatches the germline segment, possibly from a read error. The rearrangement joins TRBV7-9 to TRBJ1-2; D perhaps matches TRBD1 (6 bases). Germline V gene lookup returns CDR1 SEHNR and CDR2 FQNEAQ (reference sequence). This CDR3 comprises 16 residues. This CDR3 reads CSSSLAGSQGDYGYTF. DNA of the CDR3: TGTTCCAGCAGCTTAGCGGGATCACAGGGCGACTATGGCTACACCTTC.

The chain employs TRBV11-1 and TRBJ2-2; tentative D call: TRBD1 (5 bases). The V gene lost 4 bases and the J gene lost 1 base, with 13 bases spanning the gap. The CDR3 contains 16 residues. CDR1 is SGHAT and CDR2 is FQDESV in the germline V gene (reference sequence). DNA of the CDR3: TGTGCCAGCAGCTCGGGTGGGGCAGTGAACACCGGGGAGCTGTTTTTT. It is translated as CASSSGGAVNTGELFF.

Comment on this clone: One end of the junction varies from germline; a read error may be responsible. Other DNA variants within this sample encode the same CDR3. This chain links TRBV14 with TRBJ2-6; possibly TRBD1 for D (5 bases). The CDR3 spans 16 residues. From germline, CDR1 is SGHDN and CDR2 FVKESK. CDR3 nucleotide sequence: TGTGCCAGCAGCCAAGGCTCCTACTCTGGGGCCAACGGCCTGACTTTC. Its translation is CASSQGSYSGANGLTF.

The chain employs TRBV11-2 and TRBJ2-2; 7 bases are a match to TRBD1. The V gene's germline CDR1 is SGHAT and CDR2 FQNNGV. The trim removed 1 base at V and 2 bases at J, leaving 7 bases unmatched. The CDR3 has 17 amino acids. Here the CDR3 reads CASSLGGQTRNTGELFF. DNA for the CDR3: TGTGCCAGCAGCTTAGGGGGACAGACAAGAAACACCGGGGAGCTGTTTTTT.

The rearrangement uses TRBV29-1 and TRBJ2-5, with 7 positions matching TRBD1. CDR1 is SQVTM and CDR2 is ANQGSEA in the germline V gene. The CDR3 consists of 13 residues. V shed 7 bases, J shed 5 bases, and the junction held 10 bases outside the gene matches. The DNA for the CDR3 is TGCAGCGCGAGCCCCTCCAGGGGGGAGACCCAGTACTTC. Residues: CSASPSRGETQYF.

The chain couples TRBV28 to TRBJ1-5, with a weak D call TRBD1 (5 bases). V lost 3 bases, J lost 5 bases, and 11 bases lay in between. The germline V gene encodes CDR1 MDHEN and CDR2 SYDVKM. This CDR3 is built from 14 residues. The CDR3 sequence: CASSFGGFDQPQHF. The DNA for the CDR3 is TGTGCCAGCAGTTTTGGGGGGTTTGATCAGCCCCAGCATTTT.

This clone has just a few counts. The genes are TRBV4-1 and TRBJ2-1, with 8 nucleotides matching TRBD1. The CDR3 totals 15 residues. Germline trimming cut 3 bases from V and 4 bases from J; bases unmatched to any gene: 5. The germline gives CDR1 MGHRA, CDR2 YSYEKL. CDR3 protein: CASSQKDREYNEQFF. The CDR3 DNA reads as TGCGCCAGCAGCCAGAAGGACAGGGAATACAATGAGCAGTTCTTC.

The genes are TRBV7-9 and TRBJ1-6, with 9 bases fitting TRBD1. Trimming at V came to 0 bases and at J to 8 bases, leaving 8 bases not matched to a gene. The CDR3 covers 17 residues. The germline V gene has CDR1 SEHNR and CDR2 FQNEAQ (reference sequence). DNA of the CDR3: TGTGCCAGCAGCTTAGCGGGGACAGGGATTACTTATTCACCCCTCCACTTT. It encodes CASSLAGTGITYSPLHF. The full variable domain, rest sourced from reference TRBV7-9 and TRBJ1-6, is DTGVSQNPRHKITKRGQNVTFRCDPISEHNRLYWYRQTLGQGPEFLTYFQNEAQLEKSRLLSDRFSAERPKGSFSTLEIQRTEQGDSAMYLCASSLAGTGITYSPLHFGNGTRLTVT.

The chain has TRBV4-3 and TRBJ2-7, with D possibly TRBD1 on 6 matching bases. The V gene lost 1 base and the J gene lost 3 bases, with 13 bases spanning the gap. Germline CDR1 is LGHNA and CDR2 is YSLEER. This CDR3 contains 15 residues. CDR3 sequence: CASSQVGQGLYEQYF. In nucleotides, the CDR3 is TGCGCCAGCAGCCAAGTAGGGCAGGGGCTCTACGAGCAGTACTTC.

The CDR3 sequence: CASSSRDRATINYGYTF. The CDR3 nucleotides read TGTGCCAGCAGCAGCCGGGACAGGGCTACAATAAACTATGGCTACACCTTC. The chain combines TRBV7-8 with TRBJ1-2, with 9 bases identical to TRBD1. The CDR3 loop spans 17 amino acids. Germline V gene lookup returns CDR1 SGHVS and CDR2 FQNEAQ. Trimming took 5 bases from V and 2 from J; bases not matched to a gene: 12.

This clone has more than one count but fewer than ten. The chain combines TRBV5-5 with TRBJ2-1; the D gene is possibly TRBD1 (6 bases). The CDR3 loop spans 19 amino acids. V was pared by 5 bases and J by 0 bases, with 24 bases between. CDR1 is SGHKS, CDR2 YYEKEE, per germline (reference sequence). The CDR3: CASRTMGRGALSSYNEQFF. The CDR3 DNA reads TGTGCCAGCAGGACTATGGGCAGGGGCGCCTTGAGCTCCTACAATGAGCAGTTCTTC.

The rearrangement links TRBV2 to TRBJ2-7; 13 bases are shared with TRBD2. CDR1 and CDR2 (germline): SNHLY, FYNNEI. The V gene end was trimmed by 5 bases and the J gene end by 0 bases; junction bases not matched to a gene: 7. The CDR3 loop spans 17 amino acids. Written as DNA, the CDR3 is TGTGCCAGCAGTTTTACGGGACTAGCGGGGAGCTCCTACGAGCAGTACTTC. Amino acid sequence: CASSFTGLAGSSYEQYF. The full variable domain, completed using reference TRBV2 and TRBJ2-7, is EPEVTQTPSHQVTQMGQEVILRCVPISNHLYFYWYRQILGQKVEFLVSFYNNEISEKSEIFDDQFSVERPDGSNFTLKIRSTKLEDSAMYFCASSFTGLAGSSYEQYFGPGTRLTVT.

This sequence joins TRBV2 and TRBJ2-3; 8 positions agree with TRBD2. The junction had 11 bases not matched to a gene; V was cut back by 7 bases and J by 5 bases. Looked up from germline, CDR1 is SNHLY and CDR2 is FYNNEI. The CDR3 consists of 15 residues. CDR3 DNA: TGTGCCAGCAAACTTCGGGGGGGCCTTGGAGATACGCAGTATTTT. Translating gives CASKLRGGLGDTQYF.

V is TRBV15 and J is TRBJ2-1; 9 bases are a match to TRBD2. Looked up from germline, CDR1 is LNHNV and CDR2 is YYDKDF (reference sequence). Trimming took 1 base from V and 5 from J; bases not matched to a gene: 6. CDR3 length: 16 amino acids. The DNA for the CDR3 is TGTGCCACCAGCAGAGGTGAACTAGCGGGTGACAATGAGCAGTTCTTC. This encodes CATSRGELAGDNEQFF.

The chain links TRBV7-2 to TRBJ1-2; D is perhaps TRBD1 (6 bases). Germline CDR1 SGHTA, CDR2 FQGNSA. The CDR3 covers 14 residues. Trimming removed 5 bases at V and 3 bases at J, with 13 bases between. CDR3 in DNA: TGTGCCAGCAGCCTGCAGGGGTCGGACTATGGCTACACCTTC. This translates into CASSLQGSDYGYTF.

This chain links TRBV7-8 with TRBJ2-7, with unresolved D. The V gene lost 1 base and the J gene lost 1 base, with 8 bases spanning the gap. This CDR3 has 14 amino acids. The V gene's germline CDR1 is SGHVS and CDR2 FQNEAQ. In DNA, the CDR3 is TGTGCCAGCAGCTTAGGTTTCAGTTCCTACGAGCAGTACTTC. Its translation is CASSLGFSSYEQYF.

This chain links TRBV5-6 with TRBJ2-5; a possible D gene is TRBD1 (5 bases). Per the germline V gene, CDR1 is SGHDT and CDR2 is YYEEEE. Trimming took 3 bases from V and 5 from J, leaving 11 bases between them. The CDR3 has 13 residues. The DNA for the CDR3 is TGTGCCAGCAGCTCACCAGGGCGGGAGACCCAGTACTTC. Translation gives CASSSPGRETQYF.

The chain joins TRBV19 to TRBJ2-1; 7 bases match TRBD2. CDR3 length: 17 residues. The J segment lost 9 bases and the V segment lost 5 bases, leaving 19 bases of the junction unmatched. The germline CDR1 and CDR2 sequences are LNHDA and SQIVND (reference sequence). CDR3 amino acids: CASSPYGGWNRTGEQFF. The CDR3 DNA follows: TGTGCCAGTAGTCCCTACGGGGGGTGGAACCGTACTGGTGAGCAGTTCTTC.

The chain couples TRBV13 to TRBJ2-2; D might be TRBD2 (5 bases). Germline CDR1 is PRHDT and CDR2 is FYEKMQ (reference sequence). Trimming took off 5 bases at V and 4 bases at J, with 20 bases between the two ends. The CDR3 is 17 residues long. CDR3 DNA sequence: TGTGCCAGCAGCCGAGTACGGAGGTCTCTGTTCACCGGGGAGCTGTTTTTT. Encoded protein: CASSRVRRSLFTGELFF.

The gene calls are TRBV7-9 and TRBJ1-2; the match to TRBD1 covers 7 bases. Germline values: CDR1 SEHNR, CDR2 FQNEAQ (reference sequence). With 4 bases clipped from V and 4 bases from J, the junction kept 6 bases outside the gene matches. This CDR3 comprises 14 residues. This CDR3 reads CASSYPDRAYGYTF. The CDR3 DNA reads TGTGCCAGCAGCTACCCCGACAGGGCCTATGGCTACACCTTC.

This rearrangement joins TRBV5-4 to TRBJ2-3; perhaps TRBD1 as D (5 bases). V was clipped by 3 bases and J by 0 bases, with 8 bases between them. The CDR3 sequence is 14 residues long. Germline V gene data show CDR1 as SGHNT and CDR2 as YYREEE (reference sequence). CDR3 DNA sequence: TGTGCCAGCAGCTCCAGACAGAGCACAGATACGCAGTATTTT. Protein product: CASSSRQSTDTQYF.